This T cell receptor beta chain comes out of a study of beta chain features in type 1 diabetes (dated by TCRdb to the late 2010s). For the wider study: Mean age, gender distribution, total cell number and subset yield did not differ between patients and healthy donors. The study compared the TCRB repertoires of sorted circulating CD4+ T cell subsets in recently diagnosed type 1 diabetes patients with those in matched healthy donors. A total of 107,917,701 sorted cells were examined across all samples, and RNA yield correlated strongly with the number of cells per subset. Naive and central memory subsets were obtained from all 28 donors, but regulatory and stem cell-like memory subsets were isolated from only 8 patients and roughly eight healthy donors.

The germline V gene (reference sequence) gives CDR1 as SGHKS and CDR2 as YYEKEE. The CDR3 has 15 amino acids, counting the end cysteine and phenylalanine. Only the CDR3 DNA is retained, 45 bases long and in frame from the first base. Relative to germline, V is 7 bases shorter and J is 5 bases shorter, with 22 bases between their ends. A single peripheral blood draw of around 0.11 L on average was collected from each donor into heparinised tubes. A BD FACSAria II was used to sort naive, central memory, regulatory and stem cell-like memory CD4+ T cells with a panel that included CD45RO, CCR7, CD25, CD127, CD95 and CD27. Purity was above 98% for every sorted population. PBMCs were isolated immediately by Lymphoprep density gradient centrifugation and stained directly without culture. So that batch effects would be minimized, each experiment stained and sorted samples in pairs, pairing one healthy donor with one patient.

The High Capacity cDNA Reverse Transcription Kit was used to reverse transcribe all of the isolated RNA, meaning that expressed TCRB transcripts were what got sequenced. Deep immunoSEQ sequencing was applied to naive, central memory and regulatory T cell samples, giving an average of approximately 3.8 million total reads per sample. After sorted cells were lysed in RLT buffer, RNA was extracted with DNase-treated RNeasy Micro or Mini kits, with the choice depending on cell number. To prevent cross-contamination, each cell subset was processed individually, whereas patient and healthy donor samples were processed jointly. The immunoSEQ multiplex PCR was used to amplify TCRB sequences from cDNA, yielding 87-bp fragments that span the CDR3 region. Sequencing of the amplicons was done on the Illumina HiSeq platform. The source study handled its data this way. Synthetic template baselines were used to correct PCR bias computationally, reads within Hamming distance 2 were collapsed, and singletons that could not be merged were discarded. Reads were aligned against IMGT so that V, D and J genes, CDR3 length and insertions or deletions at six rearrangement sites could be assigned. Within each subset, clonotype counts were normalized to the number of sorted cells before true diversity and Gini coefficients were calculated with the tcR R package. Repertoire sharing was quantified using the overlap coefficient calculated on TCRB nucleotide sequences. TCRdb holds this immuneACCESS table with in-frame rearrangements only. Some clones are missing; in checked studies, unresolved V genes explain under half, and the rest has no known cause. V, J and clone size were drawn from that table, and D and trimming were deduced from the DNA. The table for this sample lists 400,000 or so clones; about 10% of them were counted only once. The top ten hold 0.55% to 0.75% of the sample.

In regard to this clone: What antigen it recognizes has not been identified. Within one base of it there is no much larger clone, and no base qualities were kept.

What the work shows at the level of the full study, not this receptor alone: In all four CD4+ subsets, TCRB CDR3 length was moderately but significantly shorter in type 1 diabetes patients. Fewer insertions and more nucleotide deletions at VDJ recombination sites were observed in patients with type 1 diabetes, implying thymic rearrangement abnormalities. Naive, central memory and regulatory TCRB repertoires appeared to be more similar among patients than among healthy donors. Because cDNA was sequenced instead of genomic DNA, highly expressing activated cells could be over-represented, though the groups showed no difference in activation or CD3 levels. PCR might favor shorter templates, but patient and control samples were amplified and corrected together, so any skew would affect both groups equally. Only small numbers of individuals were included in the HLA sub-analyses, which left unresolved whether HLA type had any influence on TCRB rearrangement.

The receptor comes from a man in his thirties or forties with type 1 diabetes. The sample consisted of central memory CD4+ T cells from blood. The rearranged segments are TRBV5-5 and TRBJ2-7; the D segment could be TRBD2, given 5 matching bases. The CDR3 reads CASGITPSSSHEQYF. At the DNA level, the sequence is TGTGCCAGCGGAATCACCCCGAGCTCTAGCCACGAGCAGTACTTC.